This T cell receptor (beta chain) appears in the sequencing data of a study of patients and donors after allogeneic stem cell transplantation. The CDR3 sequence is 13 residues long. Germline values: CDR1 SGDLS, CDR2 YYNGEE. Trimming took off 4 bases at V and 6 bases at J, with 13 bases between the two ends. Via MiXCR, TCRdb re-called the RT-PCR reads, giving one row per CDR3 protein. The sample holds some 90,000 distinct CDR3 sequences; roughly 50% are singletons and the top ten take about 58%. The chain uses TRBV9 and TRBJ1-1; D gene ambiguous. Specimen: blood, either unsorted or a sorted T cell fraction (not recorded which). The receptor's source is a human donor who was either an allogeneic HSCT recipient or a stem cell or donor lymphocyte infusion donor (not recorded which). It is not recorded whose cells these are; they may come from a transplant donor. CDR3 residues: CASSSSGRAEAFF. CDR3 sequence (DNA): TGTGCCAGCAGCTCTAGCGGGAGAGCTGAAGCTTTCTTT.